A selection of T cell receptor beta chains follows, all from one sample in a study of shared clonotypes between healthy human individuals. Produced via immunoSEQ multiplex PCR; TCRdb's table is partial and in-frame only. The table shows fewer than 700,000 clones, with roughly four fifths occurring only once. Sequences were obtained from PBMCs. The receptor set was obtained from a woman between 40 and 50 years old in good health. Some clones in this sample may be carry-over from other donors' samples. CDR3s include the opening cysteine and the closing phenylalanine or tryptophan. A D gene is named only where the DNA matches it firmly. Size is omitted from some rows. Given values are once, few, many or a class for expanded clones.

size | J | V | D | CDR3 | DNA
- | TRBJ2-7 | TRBV9 | - | CASSVGRSGASYEQYF | TGTGCCAGCAGCGTAGGAAGGTCGGGGGCCTCCTACGAGCAGTACTTC
- | TRBJ2-7 | TRBV2 | TRBD2 | CASRRLAGVHEQYF | TGTGCCAGCAGGAGACTAGCGGGAGTCCACGAGCAGTACTTC
- | TRBJ2-1 | TRBV7-9 | - | CASSLRGRKDEQFF | TGTGCCAGCAGCTTAAGAGGGAGGAAGGATGAGCAGTTCTTC
- | TRBJ1-2 | TRBV20-1 | - | CLAGVGDGYTF | TGCCTAGCTGGGGTTGGGGATGGCTACACCTTC
- | TRBJ2-3 | TRBV7-2 | TRBD2 | CASSLGLAADTQYF | TGTGCCAGCAGCTTAGGACTAGCAGCGGATACGCAGTATTTT
- | TRBJ1-2 | TRBV5-4 | - | CASSPDSGDYGYTF | TGTGCCAGCAGCCCGGACAGTGGTGACTATGGCTACACCTTC
- | TRBJ2-3 | TRBV13 | TRBD2 | CASSPSGSSTDTQYF | TGTGCCAGCAGCCCTAGCGGGAGTAGCACAGATACGCAGTATTTT
once | TRBJ1-5 | TRBV6-1 | TRBD1 | CASSEGTGNQPQHF | TGTGCCAGCAGTGAAGGGACAGGGAATCAGCCCCAGCATTTT
- | TRBJ1-2 | TRBV15 | - | CATKLSNHGYTF | TGTGCCACCAAATTGAGCAACCATGGCTACACCTTC
- | TRBJ1-3 | TRBV7-2 | - | CASSLDLGIGGNTIYF | TGTGCCAGCAGCTTAGATCTGGGAATAGGAGGAAACACCATATATTTT
- | TRBJ2-1 | TRBV5-4 | TRBD2 | CASSPGLSFYNEQFF | TGTGCCAGCAGCCCGGGACTATCGTTCTACAATGAGCAGTTCTTC
- | TRBJ2-7 | TRBV28 | TRBD1 | CASGDRTYEQYF | TGTGCCAGCGGGGACAGGACCTACGAGCAGTACTTC
- | TRBJ1-5 | TRBV6-4 | - | CASSESSGGGQPQHF | TGTGCCAGCAGTGAAAGTTCCGGGGGGGGTCAGCCCCAGCATTTT
once | TRBJ2-3 | TRBV30 | TRBD2 | CASSNLAGRSTDTQYF | TGTGCCTCCTCTAATCTAGCGGGAAGAAGCACAGATACGCAGTATTTT
- | TRBJ1-1 | TRBV11-3 | - | CASSLDEDTEAFF | TGTGCCAGCAGCTTAGATGAGGACACTGAAGCTTTCTTT
- | TRBJ2-5 | TRBV5-4 | TRBD1 | CASSLVGQGATQYF | TGTGCCAGCAGCTTGGTCGGACAGGGGGCGACCCAGTACTTC
- | TRBJ2-3 | TRBV11-2 | - | CASSRDFSTDTQYF | TGTGCCAGCAGCAGGGACTTCAGCACAGATACGCAGTATTTT
once | TRBJ1-5 | TRBV29-1 | - | CSVGPGLNQPQHF | TGCAGCGTTGGACCAGGCCTTAATCAGCCCCAGCATTTT
- | TRBJ2-1 | TRBV27 | TRBD2 | CASSLGAGGTNEQFF | TGTGCCAGCAGTTTAGGGGCGGGGGGGACGAATGAGCAGTTCTTC
many | TRBJ2-2 | TRBV15 | - | CATSREIEGSGELFF | TGTGCCACCAGCAGAGAAATTGAGGGTTCCGGGGAGCTGTTTTTT
- | TRBJ1-1 | TRBV19 | - | CASSIGPTEAFF | TGTGCCAGTAGTATAGGTCCAACTGAAGCTTTCTTT
- | TRBJ2-4 | TRBV18 | - | CASSLERGGNIQYF | TGTGCCAGCTCACTGGAAAGAGGGGGAAACATTCAGTACTTC
- | TRBJ2-1 | TRBV7-9 | TRBD2 | CASSLGSAGTYNEQFF | TGTGCCAGCAGCTTAGGATCAGCGGGGACCTACAATGAGCAGTTCTTC
- | TRBJ2-7 | TRBV19 | TRBD1 | CASSVGTGIYEQYF | TGTGCCAGTAGTGTCGGGACAGGGATATACGAGCAGTACTTC
- | TRBJ2-1 | TRBV9 | - | CASSPRDSYNEQFF | TGTGCCAGCAGCCCGAGGGATTCCTACAATGAGCAGTTCTTC
- | TRBJ1-1 | TRBV11-2 | - | CASSRQAWNTEAFF | TGTGCCAGCAGCCGACAGGCCTGGAACACTGAAGCTTTCTTT
- | TRBJ2-7 | TRBV29-1 | - | CSVGGGNSYEQYF | TGCAGCGTTGGCGGGGGCAACTCCTACGAGCAGTACTTC
few | TRBJ1-2 | TRBV15 | TRBD1 | CATSRDQPGQGGNYGYTF | TGTGCCACCAGCAGAGACCAACCGGGACAGGGGGGGAACTATGGCTACACCTTC
- | TRBJ2-1 | TRBV11-2 | TRBD2 | CASSLLLAGGNNEQFF | TGTGCCAGCAGCTTACTGTTAGCGGGAGGAAACAATGAGCAGTTCTTC
- | TRBJ2-7 | TRBV9 | - | CASSVAISGSYEQYF | TGTGCCAGCAGCGTAGCGATCAGCGGCTCCTACGAGCAGTACTTC
- | TRBJ2-4 | TRBV14 | - | CASSLASKNIQYF | TGTGCCAGCAGCCTGGCTAGCAAAAACATTCAGTACTTC
- | TRBJ2-1 | TRBV5-1 | - | CASNKLSGNSYNEQFF | TGCGCCAGCAATAAACTAAGTGGTAACTCCTACAATGAGCAGTTCTTC
- | TRBJ1-4 | TRBV7-2 | TRBD1 | CASSLFPTGPNEKLFF | TGTGCCAGCAGCTTATTCCCGACAGGGCCTAATGAAAAACTGTTTTTT
few | TRBJ1-1 | TRBV2 | - | CASSQERTNTEAFF | TGTGCCAGCAGTCAAGAGAGGACGAACACTGAAGCTTTCTTT
- | TRBJ2-3 | TRBV5-1 | TRBD2 | CASSLSGGPGTDTQYF | TGCGCCAGCAGCTTGTCGGGAGGGCCGGGCACAGATACGCAGTATTTT
- | TRBJ2-1 | TRBV11-2 | - | CASSLVRVGNEQFF | TGTGCCAGCAGCTTAGTGCGGGTAGGTAATGAGCAGTTCTTC